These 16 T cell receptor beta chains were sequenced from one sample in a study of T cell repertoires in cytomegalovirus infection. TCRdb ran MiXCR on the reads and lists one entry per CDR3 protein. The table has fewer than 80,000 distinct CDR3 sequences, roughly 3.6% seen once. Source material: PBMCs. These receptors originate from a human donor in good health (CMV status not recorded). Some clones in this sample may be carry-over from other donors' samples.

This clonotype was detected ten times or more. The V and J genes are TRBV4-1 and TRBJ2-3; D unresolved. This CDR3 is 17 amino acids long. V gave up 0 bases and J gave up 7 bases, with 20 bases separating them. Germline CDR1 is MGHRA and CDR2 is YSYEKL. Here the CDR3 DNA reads TGCGCCAGCAGCCAAGAGTTAGGTCAGAAAACGAAGTATACGCAGTATTTT. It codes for CASSQELGQKTKYTQYF.

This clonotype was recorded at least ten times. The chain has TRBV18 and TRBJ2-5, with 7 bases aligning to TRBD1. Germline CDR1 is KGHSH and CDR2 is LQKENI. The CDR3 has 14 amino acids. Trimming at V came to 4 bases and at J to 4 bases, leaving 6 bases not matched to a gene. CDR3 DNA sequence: TGTGCCAGCTCACTGGCCAGACAGGGAGAGACCCAGTACTTC. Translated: CASSLARQGETQYF. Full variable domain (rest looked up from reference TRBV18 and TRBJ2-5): NAGVMQNPRHLVRRRGQEARLRCSPMKGHSHVYWYRQLPEEGLKFMVYLQKENIIDESGMPKERFSAEFPKEGPSILRIQQVVRGDSAAYFCASSLARQGETQYFGPGTRLLVL.

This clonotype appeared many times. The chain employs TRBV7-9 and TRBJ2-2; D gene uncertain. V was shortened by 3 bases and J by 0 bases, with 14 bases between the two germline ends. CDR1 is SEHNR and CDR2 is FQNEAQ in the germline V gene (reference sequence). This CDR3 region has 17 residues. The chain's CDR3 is CASSLGGTAANTGELFF. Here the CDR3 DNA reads TGTGCCAGCAGCTTGGGCGGTACAGCCGCGAACACCGGGGAGCTGTTTTTT.

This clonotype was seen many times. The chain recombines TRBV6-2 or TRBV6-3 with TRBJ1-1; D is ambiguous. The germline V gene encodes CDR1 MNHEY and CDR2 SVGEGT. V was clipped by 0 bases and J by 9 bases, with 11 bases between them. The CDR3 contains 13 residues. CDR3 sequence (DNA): TGTGCCAGCAGTTACTCGATAACAGAACAAGCTTTCTTT. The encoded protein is CASSYSITEQAFF.

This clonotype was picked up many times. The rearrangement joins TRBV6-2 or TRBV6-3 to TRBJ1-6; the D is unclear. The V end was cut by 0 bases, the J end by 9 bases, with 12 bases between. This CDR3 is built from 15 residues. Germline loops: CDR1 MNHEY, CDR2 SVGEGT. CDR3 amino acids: CASSYSGENASPLHF. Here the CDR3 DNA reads TGTGCCAGCAGTTACTCCGGGGAAAATGCTTCACCCCTCCACTTT.

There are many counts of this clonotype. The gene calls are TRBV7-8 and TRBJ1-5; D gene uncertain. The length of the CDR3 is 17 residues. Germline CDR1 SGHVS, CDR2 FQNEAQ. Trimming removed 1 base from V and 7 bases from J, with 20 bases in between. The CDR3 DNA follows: TGTGCCAGCAGCTTAGGTTGGGCTACAGCCGGCCAACAGCCCCAGCATTTT. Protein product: CASSLGWATAGQQPQHF.

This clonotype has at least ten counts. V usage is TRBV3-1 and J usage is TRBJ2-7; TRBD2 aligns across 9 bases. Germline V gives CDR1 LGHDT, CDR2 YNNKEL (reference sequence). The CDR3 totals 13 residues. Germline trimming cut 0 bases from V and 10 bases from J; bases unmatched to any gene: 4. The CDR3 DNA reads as TGTGCCAGCAGCCAAGACCTAGCGGGGTCACAGTACTTC. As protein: CASSQDLAGSQYF.

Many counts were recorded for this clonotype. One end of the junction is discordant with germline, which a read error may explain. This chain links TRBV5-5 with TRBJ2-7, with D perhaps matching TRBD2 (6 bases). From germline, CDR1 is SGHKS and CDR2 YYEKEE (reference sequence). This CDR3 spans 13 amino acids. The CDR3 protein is CVSSAGEDYEQYF. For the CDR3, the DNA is TGTGTCAGCAGCGCCGGGGAGGACTACGAGCAGTACTTC.

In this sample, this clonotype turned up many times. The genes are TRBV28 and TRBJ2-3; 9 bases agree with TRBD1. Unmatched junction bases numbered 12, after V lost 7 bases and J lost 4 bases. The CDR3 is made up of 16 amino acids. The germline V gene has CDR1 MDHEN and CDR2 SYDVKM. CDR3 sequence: CASTEEGQGFADTQYF. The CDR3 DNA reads TGTGCCAGCACCGAGGAGGGACAGGGATTTGCAGATACGCAGTATTTT.

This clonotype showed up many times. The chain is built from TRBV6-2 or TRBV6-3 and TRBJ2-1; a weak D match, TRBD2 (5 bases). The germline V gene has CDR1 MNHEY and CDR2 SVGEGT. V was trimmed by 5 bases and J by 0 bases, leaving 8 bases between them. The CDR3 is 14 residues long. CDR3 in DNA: TGTGCCAGCAGTCCCGGGGTCTCCTACAATGAGCAGTTCTTC. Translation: CASSPGVSYNEQFF.

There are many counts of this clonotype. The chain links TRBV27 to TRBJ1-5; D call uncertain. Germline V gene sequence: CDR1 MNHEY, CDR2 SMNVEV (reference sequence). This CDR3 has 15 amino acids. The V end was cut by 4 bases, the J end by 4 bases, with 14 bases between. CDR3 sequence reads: CASSSTGPSNQPQHF. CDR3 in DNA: TGTGCCAGCAGTTCCACTGGCCCTTCTAATCAGCCCCAGCATTTT.

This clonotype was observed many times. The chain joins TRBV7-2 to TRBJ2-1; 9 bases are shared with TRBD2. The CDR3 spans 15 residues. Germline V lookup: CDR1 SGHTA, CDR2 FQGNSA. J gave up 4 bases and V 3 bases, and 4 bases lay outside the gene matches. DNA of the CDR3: TGTGCCAGCAGCTTTAGCGGGGGAGTATACAATGAGCAGTTCTTC. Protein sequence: CASSFSGGVYNEQFF.

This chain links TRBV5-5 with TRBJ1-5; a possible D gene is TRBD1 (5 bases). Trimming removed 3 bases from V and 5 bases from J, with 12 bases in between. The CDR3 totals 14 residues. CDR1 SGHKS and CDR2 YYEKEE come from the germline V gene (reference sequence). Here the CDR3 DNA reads TGTGCCAGCAGCTCCGGGAGGGGCTATCAGCCCCAGCATTTT. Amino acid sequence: CASSSGRGYQPQHF.

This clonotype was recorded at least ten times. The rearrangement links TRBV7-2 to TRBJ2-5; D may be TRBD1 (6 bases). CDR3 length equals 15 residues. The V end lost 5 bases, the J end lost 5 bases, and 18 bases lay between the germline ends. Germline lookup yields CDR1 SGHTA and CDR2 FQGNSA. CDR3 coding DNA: TGTGCCAGCAGCCGTTCGACAGGCCAGTCGGAGACCCAGTACTTC. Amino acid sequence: CASSRSTGQSETQYF.

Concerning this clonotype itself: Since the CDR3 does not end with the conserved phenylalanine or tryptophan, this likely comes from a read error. In DNA, the CDR3 is TGTGCCAGCAGCCTAAGGACAGATAAGCAGTATGTT. It specifies CASSLRTDKQYV. The genes are TRBV7-6 and TRBJ2-3, with D possibly matching TRBD1 (6 bases). The CDR3 is 12 residues long. From germline, CDR1 is SGHVS and CDR2 FNYEAQ.

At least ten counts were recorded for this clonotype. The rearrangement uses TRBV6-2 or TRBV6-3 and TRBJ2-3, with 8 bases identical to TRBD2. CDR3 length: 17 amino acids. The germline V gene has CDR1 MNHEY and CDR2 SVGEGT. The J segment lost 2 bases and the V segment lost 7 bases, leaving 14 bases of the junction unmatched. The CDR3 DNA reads TGTGCCAGCACCCCCTCTAAGGTAGCGGGGTTCACAGATACGCAGTATTTT. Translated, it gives CASTPSKVAGFTDTQYF.